This T cell receptor (beta chain) was documented in a study of OX40 agonist ivuxolimab in advanced cancers. Libraries were prepared by immunoSEQ multiplex PCR; TCRdb keeps only in-frame clonotypes and omits some of them. In the table there are 65,000 to 85,000 clones, roughly nine tenths of which are singletons. There are 14 residues in the CDR3. V lost 6 bases and J 2 bases, leaving 13 bases between the germline ends. Germline CDR1 reads KGHSH; CDR2 reads LQKENI. Material: CD4+ or CD8+ T cells sorted from blood, obtained in a trial of the OX40 agonist ivuxolimab. The receptor's source is an adult with an advanced solid tumor such as melanoma, head and neck, liver or kidney cancer. V and J are TRBV18 and TRBJ1-1, with a tentative D call TRBD1 (5 bases). The CDR3 loop is CASSHRQSNTEAFF. The CDR3 DNA reads as TGTGCCAGCTCTCATAGACAGTCTAACACTGAAGCTTTCTTT.